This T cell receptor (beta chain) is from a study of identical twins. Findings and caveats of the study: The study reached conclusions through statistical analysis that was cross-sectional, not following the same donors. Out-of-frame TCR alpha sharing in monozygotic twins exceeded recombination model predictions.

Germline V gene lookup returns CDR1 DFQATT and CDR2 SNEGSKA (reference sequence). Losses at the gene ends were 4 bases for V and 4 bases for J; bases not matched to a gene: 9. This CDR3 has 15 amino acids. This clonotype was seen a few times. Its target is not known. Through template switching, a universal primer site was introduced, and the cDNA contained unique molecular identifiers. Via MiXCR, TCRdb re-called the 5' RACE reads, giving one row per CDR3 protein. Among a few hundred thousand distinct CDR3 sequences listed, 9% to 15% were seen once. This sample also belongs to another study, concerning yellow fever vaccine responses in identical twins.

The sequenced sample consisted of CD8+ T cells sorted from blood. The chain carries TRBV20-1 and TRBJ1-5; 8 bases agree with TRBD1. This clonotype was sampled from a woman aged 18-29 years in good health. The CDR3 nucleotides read TGCAGTGCTAACCCCCCAGGGGGCCAAAATCAGCCCCAGCATTTT. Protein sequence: CSANPPGGQNQPQHF.